Listed here are 19 T cell receptor beta chains from one sample, sequenced in a study of blood T cell repertoires in COVID-19. Sequencing was performed with immunoSEQ multiplex PCR; in TCRdb, only in-frame clones are kept and a portion is missing. The sample holds about 220,000 clones; around 91% are singletons and the top ten take 3.5%. Sequenced: PBMCs or T cells enriched from blood (not recorded which). The source is a woman in her late teens or twenties in a cohort exposed to, infected with or recovered from COVID-19 (not recorded which).

The V gene is TRBV5-1, the J gene TRBJ2-5, with 13 bases aligning to TRBD2. With V trimmed by 3 bases and J by 2 bases, 7 bases remained unmatched. The CDR3 length is 17 residues. Germline CDR1 reads SGHRS; CDR2 reads YFSETQ. The CDR3 region is CASSSRTSGRSQETQYF. Written as DNA, the CDR3 is TGCGCCAGCAGCTCACGGACTAGCGGGAGATCTCAAGAGACCCAGTACTTC.

This clone has only a few counts. The V call is TRBV24-1, the J call TRBJ1-1; the D gene is possibly TRBD1 (5 bases). Trimming pared 7 bases from V and 3 bases from J, leaving 11 bases between. There are 13 residues in the CDR3. From germline, CDR1 is KGHDR and CDR2 SFDVKD. The CDR3 sequence is CATSAPGDTEAFF. As DNA, the CDR3 is TGTGCCACCAGCGCCCCGGGGGACACTGAAGCTTTCTTT.

In its sample, this clone was seen once. This chain joins TRBV7-4 and TRBJ1-5, with 10 bases that match TRBD1. The CDR3 consists of 21 residues. Trimming removed 2 bases from V and 0 bases from J; junction bases left unmatched: 16. Germline V gene data show CDR1 as SGHVT and CDR2 as SQSDAQ. Here the CDR3 reads CASSLLQPGQGLPNSNQPQHF. The CDR3 DNA is TGTGCCAGCAGCTTACTTCAACCGGGACAGGGGCTTCCGAATAGCAATCAGCCCCAGCATTTT. Using reference TRBV7-4 and TRBJ1-5 for the parts outside the CDR3, the full variable domain is GAGVSQSPRYKVAKRGRDVALRCDSISGHVTLYWYRQTLGQGSEVLTYSQSDAQRDKSGRPSGRFSAERPERSVSTLKIQRTEQGDSAVYLCASSLLQPGQGLPNSNQPQHFGDGTRLSIL.

V usage is TRBV6-5 and J usage is TRBJ2-7, with 7 bases lining up with TRBD1. Germline V gene sequence: CDR1 MNHEY, CDR2 SVGAGI. The CDR3 length is 14 residues. V lost 5 bases and J lost 6; bases outside the gene matches: 10. CDR3 loop: CASSHYRGTVEQYF. The CDR3 DNA reads as TGTGCCAGCAGTCACTACAGGGGAACGGTCGAGCAGTACTTC.

A word on this clone: The junction departs from germline at one end; a sequencing error may be responsible. This chain joins TRBV10-3 and TRBJ1-1; possible D gene TRBD1, 6 bases. The CDR3 extends over 12 amino acids. CDR1 and CDR2 from the germline V gene are ENHRY and SYGVKD. The CDR3 loop reads CATHGDNPDAFF. The CDR3 DNA follows: TGTGCCACCCACGGGGACAACCCTGACGCTTTCTTT.

V usage is TRBV5-1 and J usage is TRBJ2-1; 7 bases align to TRBD2. Per germline, CDR1 SGHRS and CDR2 YFSETQ. The junction had 3 bases not matched to a gene; V was cut back by 2 bases and J by 7 bases. The CDR3 contains 13 residues. CDR3 residues: CASSFQAGNEQFF. The CDR3 nucleotides read TGCGCCAGCAGCTTTCAAGCGGGAAATGAGCAGTTCTTC. The entire variable domain, with the rest obtained from reference TRBV5-1 and TRBJ2-1, is as follows: KAGVTQTPRYLIKTRGQQVTLSCSPISGHRSVSWYQQTPGQGLQFLFEYFSETQRNKGNFPGRFSGRQFSNSRSEMNVSTLELGDSALYLCASSFQAGNEQFFGPGTRLTVL.

The rearrangement uses TRBV19 and TRBJ1-4; 8 positions match TRBD1. The germline V gene has CDR1 LNHDA and CDR2 SQIVND (reference sequence). CDR3 size: 18 residues. V shed 3 bases and J 6 bases; nucleotides not matched to a gene: 15. The CDR3 DNA reads as TGTGCCAGTAGTATTCCAGGTCGCAGGGGGCCTGAGGATGAAAAACTGTTTTTT. Translated: CASSIPGRRGPEDEKLFF.

The gene calls are TRBV28 and TRBJ2-7, with 10 bases fitting TRBD1. CDR1 MDHEN and CDR2 SYDVKM come from the germline V gene. This CDR3 comprises 15 residues. J gave up 6 bases and V 5 bases, and 10 bases lay outside the gene matches. CDR3 nucleotides: TGTGCCAGCAGTCCACCGGGACAGGGGCCCGGCGAGCAGTACTTC. Its protein is CASSPPGQGPGEQYF.

The rearrangement uses TRBV5-1 and TRBJ2-5, with D perhaps matching TRBD2 (6 bases). V was pared by 7 bases and J by 1 base, with 14 bases between. The CDR3 length is 14 residues. Per the germline V gene, CDR1 is SGHRS and CDR2 is YFSETQ. DNA for the CDR3: TGCGCCAGCCGGCGGGGCAGCGGCCAAGAGACCCAGTACTTC. This sequence encodes CASRRGSGQETQYF. Looking up the rest from reference TRBV5-1 and TRBJ2-5 gives the full variable domain: KAGVTQTPRYLIKTRGQQVTLSCSPISGHRSVSWYQQTPGQGLQFLFEYFSETQRNKGNFPGRFSGRQFSNSRSEMNVSTLELGDSALYLCASRRGSGQETQYFGPGTRLLVL.

This clone has just one count. This sequence joins TRBV2 and TRBJ2-7; D is perhaps TRBD2 (5 bases). The length of the CDR3 is 13 residues. Trimming pared 7 bases from V and 11 bases from J, leaving 21 bases between. In germline, CDR1 is SNHLY, CDR2 FYNNEI. In DNA form, the CDR3 reads TGTGCCAGCACTACAGAGAGACACTCCGGGAAGTACTTC. It yields the protein CASTTERHSGKYF.

The chain couples TRBV12-5 to TRBJ2-2, with D possibly TRBD2 on 5 matching bases. CDR3 length: 14 residues. V was shortened by 3 bases and J by 8 bases, with 13 bases between the two germline ends. Germline V gene data show CDR1 as LGHNT and CDR2 as FRNRAP. CDR3 sequence: CASGLEGAEGELFF. The CDR3 DNA sequence: TGTGCTAGTGGTTTAGAGGGTGCGGAAGGGGAGCTGTTTTTT.

V usage is TRBV28 and J usage is TRBJ1-1, with TRBD1 matching 7 bases. The J segment lost 2 bases and the V segment lost 2 bases, leaving 14 bases of the junction unmatched. The CDR3 is 18 residues long. The germline CDR1 and CDR2 sequences are MDHEN and SYDVKM. DNA for the CDR3: TGTGCCAGCAGTTTACCCCCCCCCATGGCAGGGGGAAACACTGAAGCTTTCTTT. It is translated as CASSLPPPMAGGNTEAFF.

This clone was counted once. The gene calls are TRBV28 and TRBJ1-6; D is unclear. This CDR3 has 13 residues. Germline CDR1 and CDR2: MDHEN and SYDVKM. Trimming pared 8 bases from V and 6 bases from J, leaving 11 bases between. The CDR3 DNA is TGTGCCAGCTTTGACCGGGGTAATTCACCCCTCCACTTT. It translates to CASFDRGNSPLHF.

The chain combines TRBV15 with TRBJ2-3; D possibly corresponds to TRBD2 (6 bases). Germline lookup yields CDR1 LNHNV and CDR2 YYDKDF (reference sequence). This CDR3 has 16 residues. V lost 5 bases and J 3 bases, leaving 18 bases between the germline ends. In DNA form, the CDR3 reads TGTGCCACCAGCGGAAAACTCCCTGGAGGGACAGATACGCAGTATTTT. Translation: CATSGKLPGGTDTQYF.

The chain employs TRBV18 and TRBJ2-3; tentative D call: TRBD2 (6 bases). Germline CDR1 is KGHSH and CDR2 is LQKENI. The CDR3 is made up of 16 amino acids. Trimming left V 3 bases short and J 5 bases short, with 18 bases between. The DNA for the CDR3 is TGTGCCAGCTCACCCCCGACTAGTCTGGGCCTAGATACGCAGTATTTT. This gives the protein CASSPPTSLGLDTQYF.

The V gene is TRBV24-1, the J gene TRBJ1-1, with TRBD1 matching over 8 bases. The CDR3 length is 13 residues. The germline CDR1 and CDR2 sequences are KGHDR and SFDVKD. Trimming took 6 bases from V and 4 from J; bases not matched to a gene: 3. The CDR3 here is CATSSGQGTEAFF. The CDR3 bases are TGTGCCACCAGTTCAGGACAGGGCACTGAAGCTTTCTTT.

This chain uses TRBV2 with TRBJ1-1; 7 positions match TRBD1. The J segment lost 0 bases and the V segment lost 2 bases, leaving 3 bases of the junction unmatched. Germline loops: CDR1 SNHLY, CDR2 FYNNEI. The CDR3 is 15 amino acids. CDR3 nucleotides: TGTGCCAGCAGTGAATTGGGACAGCTGAACACTGAAGCTTTCTTT. Amino acid sequence: CASSELGQLNTEAFF.

The sample holds one count of this clone. The chain recombines TRBV19 with TRBJ2-1; 10 nucleotides agree with TRBD2. This CDR3 is built from 15 residues. Germline loops: CDR1 LNHDA, CDR2 SQIVND (reference sequence). J gave up 7 bases and V 2 bases, and 5 bases lay outside the gene matches. Here the CDR3 reads CASSISKAGGNEQFF. The CDR3 DNA follows: TGTGCCAGTAGTATAAGCAAAGCGGGAGGGAATGAGCAGTTCTTC.

The J gene is TRBJ2-7, the V gene TRBV11-3; D may be TRBD2 (6 bases). Trimming took 4 bases from V and 2 from J, leaving 15 bases between them. The CDR3 is 15 amino acids. The germline V gene encodes CDR1 SGHNT and CDR2 YENEEA. Written as DNA, the CDR3 is TGTGCCAGCAGCTCCGCTGCCGGGAGCCCCTACGAGCAGTACTTC. The encoded protein is CASSSAAGSPYEQYF. The full variable domain, rest sourced from reference TRBV11-3 and TRBJ2-7, is EAGVVQSPRYKIIEKKQPVAFWCNPISGHNTLYWYLQNLGQGPELLIRYENEEAVDDSQLPKDRFSAERLKGVDSTLKIQPAELGDSAVYLCASSSAAGSPYEQYFGPGTRLTVT.